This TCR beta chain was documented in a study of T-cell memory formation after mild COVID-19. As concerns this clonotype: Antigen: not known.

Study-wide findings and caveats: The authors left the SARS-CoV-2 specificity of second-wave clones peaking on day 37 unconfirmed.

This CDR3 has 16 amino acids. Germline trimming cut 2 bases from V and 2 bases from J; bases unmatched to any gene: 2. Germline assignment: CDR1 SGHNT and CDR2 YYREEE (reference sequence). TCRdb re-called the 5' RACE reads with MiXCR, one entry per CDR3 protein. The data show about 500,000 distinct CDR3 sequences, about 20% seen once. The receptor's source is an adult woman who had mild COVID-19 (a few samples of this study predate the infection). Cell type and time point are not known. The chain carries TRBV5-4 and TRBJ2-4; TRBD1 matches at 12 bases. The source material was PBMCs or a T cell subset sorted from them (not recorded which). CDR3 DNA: TGTGCCAGCAGCTTAGGGACAGGGGGCTCCAAAAACATTCAGTACTTC. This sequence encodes CASSLGTGGSKNIQYF.